This entry is about one TCR beta chain. Its specificity is not known. CDR3 length: 14 amino acids. V gave up 8 bases and J gave up 1 base; unmatched junction bases: 10. The germline V gene has CDR1 GTSNPN and CDR2 SVGIG (reference sequence). The sample originates from a study of cytomegalovirus exposure and HLA in healthy donors. Study at large: The 95 to 150 validation repertoires used a platform that matched the one used for the 550 to 800 first-cohort repertoires, as a later analysis reported.

Whole-study results and caveats: TCR beta chains numbering under 200 were designated cytomegalovirus-associated. In vitro experiments confirmed that three CMV-associated chains were specific for CMV antigens.

Donors were drawn from the roughly 110-subject validation cohort, separate from the 666-subject first cohort. Sequenced by immunoSEQ multiplex PCR; TCRdb stores in-frame clones only, minus some. The sample carries about 130,000 clones, around 94% recorded once. Sequencing was performed on PBMCs. The receptor was isolated from a woman aged 18-29 years in good health and CMV-seronegative. The J gene is TRBJ1-1, the V gene TRBV30; 7 bases fit TRBD1. For the CDR3, the DNA is TGTGCCGTTTACTACAGGGGAAGGAACACTGAAGCTTTCTTT. Its translation is CAVYYRGRNTEAFF.